A selection of T cell receptor beta chains follows, all from one sample in a study of cytomegalovirus exposure and HLA in healthy donors. Repertoires were generated with immunoSEQ multiplex PCR, while TCRdb's copy carries only in-frame clones and drops some. The table shows 170,000 or so clones, with over 70% occurring only once. Sequencing was performed on PBMCs. Source of these receptors: a woman in her 50s in good health and CMV-seronegative. Both conserved end residues are part of each CDR3. D genes are given only for firm matches. Not every row has a clone size; where given, it reads once, few, many or a size class.

CASSPQGRGAEAFF | TGTGCCAGCTCACCTCAAGGGCGGGGCGCTGAAGCTTTCTTT | TRBJ1-1 | - | - | TRBV18
CASSQEYPAGTTDTQYF | TGTGCCAGCAGCCAAGAGTACCCGGCGGGGACCACAGATACGCAGTATTTT | TRBJ2-3 | - | - | TRBV14
CASSKRTSGALGETQYF | TGTGCCAGCAGCAAACGGACTAGCGGGGCCTTGGGGGAGACCCAGTACTTC | TRBJ2-5 | - | TRBD2 | TRBV13
CASRDRALGAGELFF | TGTGCCAGCCGCGACAGGGCCCTCGGGGCCGGGGAGCTGTTTTTT | TRBJ2-2 | - | TRBD1 | TRBV6-1
CASSFERGEGYNQPQHF | TGTGCCAGCAGCTTTGAGAGAGGGGAGGGATACAATCAGCCCCAGCATTTT | TRBJ1-5 | - | - | TRBV5-4
CASSLVASTDTQYF | TGCGCCAGCAGCTTGGTGGCTAGCACAGATACGCAGTATTTT | TRBJ2-3 | - | - | TRBV5-1
CASSPREIPTYNEQFF | TGTGCCAGCTCACCCCGGGAAATCCCTACCTACAATGAGCAGTTCTTC | TRBJ2-1 | - | - | TRBV18
CASNIVGRETQYF | TGTGCCAGCAATATAGTGGGGAGGGAGACCCAGTACTTC | TRBJ2-5 | - | - | TRBV2
CASSLRSDSRDTQYF | TGCGCCAGCAGCTTGCGGAGCGATAGCCGAGATACGCAGTATTTT | TRBJ2-3 | - | - | TRBV5-1
CSVAPSGDSNQPQHF | TGCAGCGTTGCCCCTTCCGGGGACAGTAATCAGCCCCAGCATTTT | TRBJ1-5 | few | TRBD1 | TRBV29-1
CASTLGPSGADTQYF | TGTGCCAGCACACTGGGCCCTAGCGGGGCAGATACGCAGTATTTT | TRBJ2-3 | - | TRBD2 | TRBV5-4
CASSLDWRAGFF | TGTGCCAGCAGCTTGGATTGGAGGGCGGGGTTCTTC | TRBJ2-1 | - | - | TRBV5-5